This TCR beta chain was found in a study of spatial heterogeneity in lung cancer. Study context: TCR and UMI combinations that were unique each appeared, on average, more than ten times in raw reads. Findings of the study overall: Ubiquitous expanded tumor TCRs surfaced in blood more at resection than they did at follow-up.

Germline V gene sequence: CDR1 SGHNT, CDR2 YYREEE (reference sequence). The CDR3 has 16 residues. V shed 2 bases and J shed 2 bases, with 14 bases lying between them. This clonotype appeared many times. Its specificity is unknown. In a library made to pick up alpha chains, this beta chain is a stray read with a size that means little. The time point was: sample taken at primary tumor resection. Sequencing of whole RNA from tumor, nontumor lung or frozen PBMC involved no sorting. Samples came from 65 to 75 TRACERx patients with untreated early-stage lung cancer. The study tagged each TCR cDNA molecule with a unique molecular identifier. TCRdb processed the 5' RACE reads anew with MiXCR; each CDR3 protein has one entry. Of some 8,600 distinct CDR3 sequences in the sample, roughly 4.5% were seen once.

The chain links TRBV5-4 to TRBJ2-1, with D unclear. Sequenced here: PBMCs, sampled at surgery. This TCR was sampled from a male donor with early-stage non-small cell lung cancer. The CDR3 sequence: CASSLYSIGPYNEQFF. CDR3 coding DNA: TGTGCCAGCAGCTTATACAGTATTGGCCCCTACAATGAGCAGTTCTTC.